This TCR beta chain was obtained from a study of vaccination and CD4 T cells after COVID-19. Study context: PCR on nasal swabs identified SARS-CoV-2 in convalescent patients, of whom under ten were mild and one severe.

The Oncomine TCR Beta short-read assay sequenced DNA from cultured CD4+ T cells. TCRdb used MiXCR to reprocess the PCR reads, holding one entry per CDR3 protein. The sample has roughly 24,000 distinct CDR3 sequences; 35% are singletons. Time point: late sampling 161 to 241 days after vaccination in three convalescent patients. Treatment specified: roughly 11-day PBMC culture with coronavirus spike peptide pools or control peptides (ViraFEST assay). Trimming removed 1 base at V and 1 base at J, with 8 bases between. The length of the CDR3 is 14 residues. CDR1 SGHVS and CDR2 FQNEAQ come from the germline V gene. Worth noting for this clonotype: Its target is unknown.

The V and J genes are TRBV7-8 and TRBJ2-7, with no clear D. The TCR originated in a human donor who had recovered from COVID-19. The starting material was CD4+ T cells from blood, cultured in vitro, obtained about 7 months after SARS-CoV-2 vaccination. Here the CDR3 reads CASSLGAASYEQYF. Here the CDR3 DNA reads TGTGCCAGCAGCTTAGGCGCAGCGTCCTACGAGCAGTACTTC.